This TCR beta chain was sequenced for a study of cytomegalovirus exposure and HLA in healthy donors. Whole-study results and caveats: Within an earlier analysis, most TCR beta V segments proved productive either about 87% or about 30% of the time. By a later analysis, the bulk of CMV-associated TCR beta chains appeared HLA-restricted. Per a later analysis, roughly 17,000 TCR beta sequences showed association with HLA alleles at 0.05 false discovery rate. It was reported that TCR beta sequences correctly inferred the HLA-A and HLA-B alleles for most subjects.

This clone appeared a few times. What it recognizes is unknown. PCR involved 60 Vbeta and 13 Jbeta primers. Using immunoSEQ multiplex PCR, the repertoire was profiled, and TCRdb retains in-frame clones only, with some absent. The sample lists about 150,000 clones, 60% to 75% seen once, with approximately 2.6% in the top ten. This CDR3 has 15 residues. The ends lost 2 bases at V and 6 bases at J; junction bases unmatched: 1. The V gene's germline CDR1 is MRHNA and CDR2 SNTAGT. What was sequenced was PBMCs. The TCR was taken from a young man in good health and CMV-seronegative. The chain joins TRBV6-4 to TRBJ2-1; 13 bases align to TRBD2. The CDR3 DNA reads TGTGCCAGCAGTGACACTAGCGGGGGGGCCAATGAGCAGTTCTTC. Encoded protein: CASSDTSGGANEQFF.